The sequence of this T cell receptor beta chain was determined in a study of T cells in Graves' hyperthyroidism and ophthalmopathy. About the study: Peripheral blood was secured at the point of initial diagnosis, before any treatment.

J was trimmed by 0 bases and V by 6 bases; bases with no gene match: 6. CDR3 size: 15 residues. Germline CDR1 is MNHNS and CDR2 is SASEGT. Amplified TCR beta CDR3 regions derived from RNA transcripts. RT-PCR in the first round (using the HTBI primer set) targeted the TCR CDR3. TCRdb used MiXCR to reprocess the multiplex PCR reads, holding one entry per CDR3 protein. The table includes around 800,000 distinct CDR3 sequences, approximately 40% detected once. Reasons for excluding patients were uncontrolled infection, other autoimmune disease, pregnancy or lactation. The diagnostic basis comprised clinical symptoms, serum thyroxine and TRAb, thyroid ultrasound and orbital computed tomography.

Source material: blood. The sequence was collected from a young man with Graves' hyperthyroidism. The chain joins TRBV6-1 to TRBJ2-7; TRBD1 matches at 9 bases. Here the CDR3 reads CASRDRGGNSYEQYF. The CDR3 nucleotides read TGTGCCAGCAGGGACAGGGGCGGGAACTCCTACGAGCAGTACTTC.